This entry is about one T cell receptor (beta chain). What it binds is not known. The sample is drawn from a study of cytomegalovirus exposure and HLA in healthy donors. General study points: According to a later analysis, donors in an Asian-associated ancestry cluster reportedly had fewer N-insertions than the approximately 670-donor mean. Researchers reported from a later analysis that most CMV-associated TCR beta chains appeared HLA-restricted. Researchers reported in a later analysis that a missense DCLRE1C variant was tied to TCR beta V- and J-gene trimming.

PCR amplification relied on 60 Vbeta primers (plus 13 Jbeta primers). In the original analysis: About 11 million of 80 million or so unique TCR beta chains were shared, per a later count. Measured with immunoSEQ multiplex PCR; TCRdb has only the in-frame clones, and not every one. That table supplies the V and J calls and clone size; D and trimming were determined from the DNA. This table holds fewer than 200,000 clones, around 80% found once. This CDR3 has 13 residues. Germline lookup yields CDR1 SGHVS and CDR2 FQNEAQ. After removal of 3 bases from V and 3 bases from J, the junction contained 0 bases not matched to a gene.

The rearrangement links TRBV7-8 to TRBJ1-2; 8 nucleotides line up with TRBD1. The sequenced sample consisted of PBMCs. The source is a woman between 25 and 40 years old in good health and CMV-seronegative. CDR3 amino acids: CASSLGQDYGYTF. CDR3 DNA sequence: TGTGCCAGCAGCTTGGGACAGGACTATGGCTACACCTTC.